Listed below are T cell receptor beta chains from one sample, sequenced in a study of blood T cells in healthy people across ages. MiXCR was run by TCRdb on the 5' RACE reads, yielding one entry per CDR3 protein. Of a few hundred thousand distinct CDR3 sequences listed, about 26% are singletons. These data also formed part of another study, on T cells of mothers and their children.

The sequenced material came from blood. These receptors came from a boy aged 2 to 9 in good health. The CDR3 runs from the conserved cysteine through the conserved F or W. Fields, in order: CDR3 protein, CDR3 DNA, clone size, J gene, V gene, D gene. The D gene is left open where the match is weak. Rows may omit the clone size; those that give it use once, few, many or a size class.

CASSSQGSEKLFF	TGTGCCAGCAGCTCCCAGGGGAGTGAAAAACTGTTTTTT	few	TRBJ1-4	TRBV7-8	-
CASSLHSGFEQFF	TGTGCCAGCAGCCTACATAGCGGATTCGAGCAGTTCTTC	few	TRBJ2-1	TRBV13	-
CASSFIRAGGRHEQFF	TGTGCCAGCAGTTTTATTCGTGCGGGGGGGCGCCATGAGCAGTTCTTC	few	TRBJ2-1	TRBV12-3/TRBV12-4	TRBD2
CSTQYPQGHTDTQYF	TGCAGCACTCAATACCCACAGGGCCACACAGATACGCAGTATTTT	-	TRBJ2-3	TRBV29-1	-
CASIPPAASRSNEQFF	TGTGCCAGCATCCCCCCTGCGGCTAGTAGGTCCAATGAGCAGTTCTTC	-	TRBJ2-1	TRBV7-9	-
CSVDGRQGWEETQYF	TGCAGCGTCGATGGAAGACAGGGCTGGGAAGAGACCCAGTACTTC	few	TRBJ2-5	TRBV29-1	TRBD1
CASSLDGDIWAPYEQYF	TGCGCCAGCAGCTTGGACGGGGACATTTGGGCCCCCTACGAGCAGTACTTC	-	TRBJ2-7	TRBV5-1	-
CSAYSGTGDETQYF	TGCAGTGCATATTCCGGGACAGGGGACGAGACCCAGTACTTC	-	TRBJ2-5	TRBV20-1	TRBD1
CASSQERFSPLHF	TGCGCCAGCAGCCAAGAAAGGTTCTCACCCCTCCACTTT	-	TRBJ1-6	TRBV4-3	-
CASSSGQGGYDYGYTF	TGCGCCAGCAGCTCGGGACAGGGGGGATATGACTATGGCTACACCTTC	-	TRBJ1-2	TRBV5-1	TRBD1
CASSEKTIGWTEAFF	TGCGCCAGCAGTGAGAAGACCATCGGCTGGACTGAAGCTTTCTTT	-	TRBJ1-1	TRBV10-1	-
CASRVGGYEQYF	TGCGCCAGCAGGGTGGGGGGCTACGAGCAGTACTTC	few	TRBJ2-7	TRBV10-2	-
CASSHPGETQYF	TGTGCCAGCAGCCACCCCGGGGAGACCCAGTACTTC	-	TRBJ2-5	TRBV7-9	-
CASSPLSQTGMNTEAFF	TGTGCCAGCTCACCACTTTCGCAGACAGGGATGAACACTGAAGCTTTCTTT	-	TRBJ1-1	TRBV18	TRBD1
CSAEKGGTNVNIQYF	TGCAGTGCCGAAAAGGGCGGGACTAACGTAAACATTCAGTACTTC	few	TRBJ2-4	TRBV20-1	TRBD2
CASSPHNRGGNTEAFF	TGTGCCAGCAGTCCCCACAACAGGGGCGGGAACACTGAAGCTTTCTTT	-	TRBJ1-1	TRBV12-3/TRBV12-4	TRBD1
CASSQEPGSIQYF	TGTGCCAGCAGCCAAGAACCTGGCAGCATTCAGTACTTC	-	TRBJ2-4	TRBV3-1	-
CASSPILATQETQYF	TGTGCCAGCAGCCCCATACTAGCAACACAAGAGACCCAGTACTTC	few	TRBJ2-5	TRBV7-2	-
CASSLGEGTPYEQYF	TGCGCCAGCAGCTTAGGAGAGGGTACCCCCTACGAGCAGTACTTC	few	TRBJ2-7	TRBV5-1	-
CASSPNRGSTDTQYF	TGTGCCAGCAGCCCTAACAGGGGGAGCACAGATACGCAGTATTTT	-	TRBJ2-3	TRBV7-8	TRBD1
CSVGGRLAETQYF	TGCAGCGTTGGCGGTAGACTTGCGGAGACCCAGTACTTC	many	TRBJ2-5	TRBV29-1	-
CASSSRQGSSTEAFF	TGCGCCAGCAGCTCTAGGCAGGGATCGAGCACTGAAGCTTTCTTT	-	TRBJ1-1	TRBV5-1	-
CSASSDRAVNEKLFF	TGCAGTGCTAGCTCGGACAGGGCGGTTAATGAAAAACTGTTTTTT	few	TRBJ1-4	TRBV20-1	TRBD1
CASSPETANQPQHF	TGTGCCAGCAGCCCGGAAACAGCGAATCAGCCCCAGCATTTT	few	TRBJ1-5	TRBV2	-
CASSLMGHWEQYF	TGTGCCAGCAGCTTGATGGGACATTGGGAGCAGTACTTC	few	TRBJ2-7	TRBV5-5	-
CASSNTGTSGMETQYF	TGTGCCAGCAGCAATACAGGGACTAGCGGGATGGAGACCCAGTACTTC	few	TRBJ2-5	TRBV11-2	TRBD2
CASRSPTSGGVPLYNEQFF	TGTGCCAGCAGATCGCCCACTAGCGGGGGAGTACCCCTCTACAATGAGCAGTTCTTC	few	TRBJ2-1	TRBV7-2	TRBD2
CASSLGRGRQEGYTF	TGCGCCAGCAGCTTGGGACGGGGACGGCAAGAGGGCTACACCTTC	-	TRBJ1-2	TRBV5-1	-
CASSWGTSGGRETQYF	TGCGCCAGCAGCTGGGGGACTAGCGGAGGGCGAGAGACCCAGTACTTC	-	TRBJ2-5	TRBV5-1	TRBD2
CSGKEGLDNEKLFF	TGCAGTGGAAAAGAGGGACTAGATAATGAAAAACTGTTTTTT	-	TRBJ1-4	TRBV20-1	-
CASSPPGGTSYEQYF	TGTGCCAGCAGTCCTCCGGGGGGGACTTCCTACGAGCAGTACTTC	many	TRBJ2-7	TRBV6-6	TRBD2
CASSLEPNEKLFF	TGTGCCAGCAGCCTAGAGCCAAATGAAAAACTGTTTTTT	many	TRBJ1-4	TRBV5-4	-
CASSPGTGYAQYF	TGTGCCAGCAGCCCCGGGACAGGCTACGCGCAGTACTTC	few	TRBJ2-7	TRBV7-3	TRBD1
CASSWSGISYNEQFF	TGCGCCAGCAGCTGGAGCGGTATCTCCTACAATGAGCAGTTCTTC	-	TRBJ2-1	TRBV5-1	-
CSVEITVGGTQYF	TGCAGCGTTGAAATCACTGTCGGCGGGACCCAGTACTTC	few	TRBJ2-5	TRBV29-1	-